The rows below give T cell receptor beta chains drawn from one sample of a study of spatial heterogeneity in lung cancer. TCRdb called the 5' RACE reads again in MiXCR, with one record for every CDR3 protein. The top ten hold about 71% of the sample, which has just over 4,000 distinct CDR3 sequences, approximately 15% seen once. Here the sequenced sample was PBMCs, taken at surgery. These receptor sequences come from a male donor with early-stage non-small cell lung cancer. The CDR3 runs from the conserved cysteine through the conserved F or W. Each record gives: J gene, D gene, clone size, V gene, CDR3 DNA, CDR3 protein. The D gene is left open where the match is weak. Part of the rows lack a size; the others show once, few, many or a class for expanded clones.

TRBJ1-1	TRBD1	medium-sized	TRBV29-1	TGCAGCGGACAGGGGGGAAAGAGCACTGAAGCTTTCTTT	CSGQGGKSTEAFF
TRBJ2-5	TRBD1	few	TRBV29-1	TGCAGCGTTGCAGGGGGAGAGACCCAGTACTTC	CSVAGGETQYF
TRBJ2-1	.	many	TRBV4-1	TGCGCCAGCAGCCAAGATTGGAGCAATGAGCAGTTCTTC	CASSQDWSNEQFF
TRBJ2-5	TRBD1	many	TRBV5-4	TGTGCCAGCAGCTCCGGGACAGGGAGCCGAGAGACCCAGTACTTC	CASSSGTGSRETQYF
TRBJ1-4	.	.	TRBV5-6	TGTGCCAGCAGCTTTGTACTTAATGAAAAACTGTTTTTT	CASSFVLNEKLFF
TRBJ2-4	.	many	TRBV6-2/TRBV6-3	TGTGCCAGCACCAATAACGGGCCGGCGCCCCCGAACTTC	CASTNNGPAPPNF
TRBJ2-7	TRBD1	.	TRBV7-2	TGTGCCAGCAGCCCCCACGGGACAGGAGGCGACGAGCAGTACTTC	CASSPHGTGGDEQYF
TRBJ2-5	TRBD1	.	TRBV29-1	TGCAGCGCCCGTACGGGACAGGGTCTAGTGACCCAGTACTTC	CSARTGQGLVTQYF
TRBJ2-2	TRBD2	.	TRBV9	TGTGCCAGCAGCGCTCCCCGACTAGCGCCGAACACCGGGGAGCTGTTTTTT	CASSAPRLAPNTGELFF
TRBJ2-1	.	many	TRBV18	TGTGCCAGCTCACCTTCTCCCAACAGGGCCAACAATGAGCAGTTCTTC	CASSPSPNRANNEQFF
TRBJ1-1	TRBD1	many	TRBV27	TGTGCCAGCAGGGGACAGGGTTGGACTGAAGCTTTCTTT	CASRGQGWTEAFF
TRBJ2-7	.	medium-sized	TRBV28	TGTGCCAGCAGTTCCCGGGACCAGACCTACGAGCAGTACTTC	CASSSRDQTYEQYF
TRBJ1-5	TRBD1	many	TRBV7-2	TGTGCCAGCAGCTTGACGACAGGGGTGATGAGCAATCAGCCCCAGCATTTT	CASSLTTGVMSNQPQHF
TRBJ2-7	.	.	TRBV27	TGTGCCAGCAGTTTTCTACCTAACCACGAGCAGTACTTC	CASSFLPNHEQYF
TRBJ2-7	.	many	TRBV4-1	TGCGCCAGCAGCGACCGGGGCTACGAGCAGTACTTC	CASSDRGYEQYF
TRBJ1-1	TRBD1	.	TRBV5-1	TGCGCCAGCAGCACCCATGGACAGGGGGCCTCTGAAGCTTTCTTT	CASSTHGQGASEAFF
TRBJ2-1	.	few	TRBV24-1	TGTGCCACCAGTGATTTATTTCGGGGAGATGGTGAGCAGTTCTTC	CATSDLFRGDGEQFF
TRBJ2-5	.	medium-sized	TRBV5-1	TGCGCCAGCAGCTACCGGCGTATGGGGGAAGAGACCCAGTACTTC	CASSYRRMGEETQYF
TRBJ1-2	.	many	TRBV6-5	TGTGCCAGCAGCCCACAGGGCTACTATGGCTACACCTTC	CASSPQGYYGYTF
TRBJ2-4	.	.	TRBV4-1	TGCGCCAGCAGCCAAGATCCGGCTTACCCAGCCAAAAACATTCAGTACTTC	CASSQDPAYPAKNIQYF
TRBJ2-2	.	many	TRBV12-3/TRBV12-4	TGTGCCAGCAGTACCACAGGGATTGCGACGAGCACCGGGGAGCTGTTTTTT	CASSTTGIATSTGELFF
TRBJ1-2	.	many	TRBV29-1	TGCAGCGTTGAGGACAGAAACTATGGCTACACCTTC	CSVEDRNYGYTF
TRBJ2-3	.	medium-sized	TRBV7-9	TGTGCCAGCAGCTTGAAGGATACGCAGTATTTT	CASSLKDTQYF
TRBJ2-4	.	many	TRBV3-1	TGTGCCAGCAGCCCTCCGGCCTCTAACATTCAGTACTTC	CASSPPASNIQYF
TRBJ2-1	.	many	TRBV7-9	TGTGCCAGCAGTTTCGCGGTGGGGTACAATGAGCAGTTCTTC	CASSFAVGYNEQFF
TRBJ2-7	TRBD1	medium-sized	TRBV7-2	TGTGCCAGCAGCTGGGGACAGGGGGCCTACGAGCAGTACTTC	CASSWGQGAYEQYF
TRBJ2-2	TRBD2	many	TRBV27	TGTGCCAGCGGGACTAGCGGGTACACCGGGGAGCTGTTTTTT	CASGTSGYTGELFF
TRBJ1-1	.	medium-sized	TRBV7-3	TGTGCCAGCAGCTCCGGCCGGGGAAGGACTGAAGCTTTCTTT	CASSSGRGRTEAFF
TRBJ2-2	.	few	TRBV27	TGTGCCAGCAGTTTATGGGGGACCCTAGCGTACACCGGGGAGCTGTTTTTT	CASSLWGTLAYTGELFF
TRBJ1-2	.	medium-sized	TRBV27	TGTGCCAGCAGCCCACTGAGGGGTGGCTATGGCTACACCTTC	CASSPLRGGYGYTF
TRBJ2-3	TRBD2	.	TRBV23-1	TGCGCCAGCAGTGGGGGACTAGCGGGAGTACATACGCAGTATTTT	CASSGGLAGVHTQYF
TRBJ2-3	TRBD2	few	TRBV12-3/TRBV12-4	TGTGCCAGCACCTTGGGGACTAGCGGGGTGGATGGAGATACGCAGTATTTT	CASTLGTSGVDGDTQYF
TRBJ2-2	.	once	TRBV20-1	TGCAGTGCTAGAGCAGGGGGGGACACCGGGGAGCTGTTTTTT	CSARAGGDTGELFF
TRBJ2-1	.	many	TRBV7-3	TGTGCCAGCAGCTTATTCACGGGGAGGAGCTCCTACAATGAGCAGTTCTTC	CASSLFTGRSSYNEQFF
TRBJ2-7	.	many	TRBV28	TGTGCCAGCAGTCCCCCCCCGTCCTTGGGCGAGCAGTACTTC	CASSPPPSLGEQYF
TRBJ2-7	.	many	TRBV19	TGTGCCAGTAGAGGAGGAACCTACGAGCAGTACTTC	CASRGGTYEQYF
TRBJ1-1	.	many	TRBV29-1	TGCAGCGTTGAAGTGAACACTGAAGCTTTCTTT	CSVEVNTEAFF
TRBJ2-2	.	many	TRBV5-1	TGCGCCAGCAGCTTGGTTCCGGGGAACACCGGGGAGCTGTTTTTT	CASSLVPGNTGELFF
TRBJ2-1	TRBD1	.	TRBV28	TGTGCCAGCACCCTCGGGACAGCTTCGTTCTTC	CASTLGTASFF
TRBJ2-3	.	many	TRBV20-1	TGCAGTGCTACCCCTGGAGATACGCAGTATTTT	CSATPGDTQYF
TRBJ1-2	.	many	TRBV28	TGTGCCAGCAGTTTATCCTCAGGGGCTCAGCGTCCCTACACCTTC	CASSLSSGAQRPYTF
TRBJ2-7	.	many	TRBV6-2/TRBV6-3	TGTGCCAGCAGCTACGGAGGGCAGGGGGGCTACGAGCAGTACTTC	CASSYGGQGGYEQYF
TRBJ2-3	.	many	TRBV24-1	TGTGCCACCAGAAATAGCGCGACAGATACGCAGTATTTT	CATRNSATDTQYF
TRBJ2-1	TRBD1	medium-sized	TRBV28	TGTGCCACCCGGCCCCGGACAGGGGATGAGCAGTTCTTC	CATRPRTGDEQFF
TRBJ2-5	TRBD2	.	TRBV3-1	TGTGCCAGCAGCCACGGGCCCAGCGGGGCCTATCAAGAGACCCAGTACTTC	CASSHGPSGAYQETQYF
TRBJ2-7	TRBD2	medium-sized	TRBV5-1	TGCGCCAGCAGCTTGGACGGGGAGGGCTACGAGCAGTACTTC	CASSLDGEGYEQYF
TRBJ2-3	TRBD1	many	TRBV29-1	TGCAGCGGGCAACAGGGGGATACGCAGTATTTT	CSGQQGDTQYF
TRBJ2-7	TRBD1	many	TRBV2	TGTGCCAGCAGGGAAACCTGGGACAGCTTCTCCTACGAGCAGTACTTC	CASRETWDSFSYEQYF
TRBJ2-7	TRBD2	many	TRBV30	TGTGCCTGGAGTGGGGGAGGGCCCTACGAGCAGTACTTC	CAWSGGGPYEQYF
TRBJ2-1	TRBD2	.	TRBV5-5	TGTGCCAGCAACCGACTAGCGGTCCTCTACAATGAGCAGTTCTTC	CASNRLAVLYNEQFF
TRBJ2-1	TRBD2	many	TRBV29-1	TGCAGCGCTGAGCCCGGGGGGTACTACAATGAGCAGTTCTTC	CSAEPGGYYNEQFF
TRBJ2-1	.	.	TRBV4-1	TGCGCCAGCAGCCTCGGGGTTACCTACAATGAGCAGTTCTTC	CASSLGVTYNEQFF
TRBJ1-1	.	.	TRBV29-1	TGCAGCGTTGGGCGGTACACTGAAGCTTTCTTT	CSVGRYTEAFF
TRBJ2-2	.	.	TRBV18	TGTGCCAGCTCCGGGACCGGCTACGATAACACCGGGGAGCTGTTTTTT	CASSGTGYDNTGELFF
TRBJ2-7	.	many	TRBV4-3	TGCGCCAGCAGCCAAGATCGAGCTAGCCGCGAGCAGTACTTC	CASSQDRASREQYF